Listed here are 13 T cell receptor beta chains from one sample, sequenced in a study of Ad26.COV2.S vaccination and SARS-CoV-2 variants. Assay: immunoSEQ multiplex PCR; the TCRdb copy retains only in-frame clones and omits some. The repertoire holds just over 350,000 clones, with about 91% as singletons. The sequences come from peripheral blood, collected after recovery from COVID-19. These receptors all come from a human donor who had recovered from COVID-19.

The genes are TRBV5-3 and TRBJ2-1, with D perhaps matching TRBD1 (5 bases). TRBV5-3 is sorted into the ORF group, with uncertain function. V lost 2 bases, J lost 4 bases, and 13 bases lay in between. CDR3 length: 15 amino acids. CDR3 protein: CARSFPGSCYNEQFF. In DNA, the CDR3 is TGTGCCAGAAGCTTTCCAGGGTCCTGTTACAATGAGCAGTTCTTC.

This clone has only a few counts. The rearrangement joins TRBV9 to TRBJ2-4; 7 bases map to TRBD2. The CDR3 is 16 residues long. The germline CDR1 and CDR2 sequences are SGDLS and YYNGEE. V lost 0 bases and J lost 0; bases outside the gene matches: 3. The DNA of the CDR3 is TGTGCCAGCAGCGTAGATACGGGGGGAGCCAAAAACATTCAGTACTTC. Translating gives CASSVDTGGAKNIQYF.

This clone has a single count. The chain joins TRBV27 to TRBJ1-3; the D gene is possibly TRBD1 (5 bases). Trimming took 5 bases from V and 1 from J, leaving 12 bases between them. The CDR3 contains 15 residues. CDR1 MNHEY and CDR2 SMNVEV come from the germline V gene (reference sequence). The CDR3 region is CASSLYKGSGNTIYF. In nucleotides, the CDR3 is TGTGCCAGCAGTCTTTACAAGGGGTCTGGAAACACCATATATTTT.

A few counts support this clone. This rearrangement joins TRBV2 to TRBJ1-5; TRBD1 aligns across 8 bases. There are 16 residues in the CDR3. The V segment lost 5 bases and the J segment 7 bases; nucleotides outside the gene matches: 13. The germline V gene encodes CDR1 SNHLY and CDR2 FYNNEI. CDR3: CASSLRVGQGRQPQHF. For the CDR3, the DNA is TGTGCCAGCAGTCTAAGGGTAGGACAGGGTAGGCAGCCCCAGCATTTT.

This chain links TRBV9 with TRBJ1-2; 7 bases are a match to TRBD1. CDR1 and CDR2 (germline): SGDLS, YYNGEE. After removal of 0 bases from V and 2 bases from J, the junction contained 7 bases not matched to a gene. This CDR3 region has 16 residues. The CDR3: CASSVEVSGGNYGYTF. CDR3 sequence (DNA): TGTGCCAGCAGCGTAGAAGTTTCAGGGGGAAACTATGGCTACACCTTC. Full variable domain (remainder filled in from reference TRBV9 and TRBJ1-2): DSGVTQTPKHLITATGQRVTLRCSPRSGDLSVYWYQQSLDQGLQFLIQYYNGEERAKGNILERFSAQQFPDLHSELNLSSLELGDSALYFCASSVEVSGGNYGYTFGSGTRLTVV.

Of note for this clone: Additional DNA sequences in this sample encode the identical CDR3. The genes are TRBV7-9 and TRBJ1-2; D gene unclear. V lost 2 bases, J lost 3 bases, and 7 bases lay in between. The CDR3 contains 13 residues. Germline V gene data show CDR1 as SEHNR and CDR2 as FQNEAQ (reference sequence). CDR3 in amino acids: CASSLSGDYGYTF. The CDR3 nucleotides are TGTGCCAGCAGCTTAAGCGGGGACTATGGCTACACCTTC.

This chain links TRBV29-1 with TRBJ2-3; 8 bases match TRBD2. Germline V gives CDR1 SQVTM, CDR2 ANQGSEA. V lost 4 bases and J lost 3; bases outside the gene matches: 6. This CDR3 region has 14 residues. The chain's CDR3 is CSVGIAGGTDTQYF. CDR3 in DNA: TGCAGCGTTGGAATCGCGGGGGGTACAGATACGCAGTATTTT.

This clone appeared a few times. The rearrangement uses TRBV29-1 and TRBJ1-3; 8 bases fit TRBD1. Germline CDR1 SQVTM, CDR2 ANQGSEA. The CDR3 loop spans 15 amino acids. Unmatched junction bases numbered 8, after V lost 4 bases and J lost 3 bases. CDR3 in amino acids: CSVVRDRRIGNTIYF. CDR3 DNA sequence: TGCAGCGTTGTTCGGGACAGGCGAATTGGAAACACCATATATTTT.

V and J are TRBV6-5 and TRBJ1-2; unclear D gene. There are 13 residues in the CDR3. Trimming removed 6 bases at V and 2 bases at J, with 10 bases between. The germline V gene encodes CDR1 MNHEY and CDR2 SVGAGI. In nucleotides, the CDR3 is TGTGCCAGCAGATCGGAGGGAAACTATGGCTACACCTTC. Its translation: CASRSEGNYGYTF.

This chain uses TRBV7-9 with TRBJ1-1; the D gene is possibly TRBD1 (5 bases). The CDR3 spans 15 residues. CDR1 is SEHNR, CDR2 FQNEAQ, per germline (reference sequence). Between the trimmed V and J ends, which lost 2 bases and 6 bases, there was a span of 16 bases. The CDR3 loop is CASSLRARAGAEAFF. DNA for the CDR3: TGTGCCAGCAGCTTACGCGCCAGGGCGGGCGCTGAAGCTTTCTTT.

This clone was detected a few times. V gene TRBV6-5 combines with J gene TRBJ1-5; the match to TRBD1 covers 7 bases. The CDR3 extends over 12 amino acids. V lost 7 bases, J lost 5 bases, and 2 bases stayed unmatched. Germline V gene sequence: CDR1 MNHEY, CDR2 SVGAGI. The CDR3 bases are TGTGCCAGCAAAACAGGGGATCAGCCCCAGCATTTT. As protein: CASKTGDQPQHF.

The chain carries TRBV4-1 and TRBJ2-7; D may be TRBD1 (6 bases). The CDR3 totals 15 residues. Germline CDR1 is MGHRA and CDR2 is YSYEKL. The germline V and J ends were trimmed by 1 base and 3 bases, with 13 bases remaining between them. CDR3: CASSQGRIGGYEQYF. The CDR3 nucleotides read TGCGCCAGCAGCCAAGGGCGGATAGGGGGCTACGAGCAGTACTTC.

V is TRBV18 and J is TRBJ1-4, with 10 positions matching TRBD1. CDR1 is KGHSH and CDR2 is LQKENI in the germline V gene. This CDR3 region has 14 residues. The V gene end was trimmed by 3 bases and the J gene end by 8 bases; junction bases not matched to a gene: 3. The CDR3 sequence is CASSPDRGNEKLFF. DNA of the CDR3: TGTGCCAGCTCACCGGACAGGGGGAACGAAAAACTGTTTTTT.